This section outlines one TCR beta chain sequence together with its context. Its cognate antigen is unknown. This entry comes from a study of CD8+ T cells in alopecia areata. Study-level background: The SALT score measured affected scalp surface percentage in treated patients.

Treatment here: oral pan-JAK inhibitor, 5-10 mg twice daily. The study team obtained lesional scalp punch biopsies and peripheral blood from alopecia areata patients. It was cDNA, reverse transcribed from extracted RNA, that served as the sequencing template. Clones were read by immunoSEQ multiplex PCR, and TCRdb kept only the in-frame ones, dropping some. The sample has about 160,000 clones, approximately 60% seen once. Study-level findings and limits: Scalp clonality, together with expanded CD8+ clones among the top 100, fell significantly with tofacitinib.

This clonotype was sampled from a human donor with alopecia areata. Here the sequenced sample was CD4+ T cells sorted from blood, taken at week 24, from a patient treated with tofacitinib.

The DNA of the CDR3 is TGTGCCAGCAGTGTCAGGTCCAGCACAGATACGCAGTATTTT. This codes for CASSVRSSTDTQYF. The chain combines TRBV25-1 with TRBJ2-3; D uncertain. The CDR3 is 14 residues long. CDR1 is MGHDK and CDR2 is SYGVNS in the germline V gene. The ends were cut back, 4 bases at V and 0 bases at J, with 8 bases in the middle. The variable domain in full, completed from reference TRBV25-1 and TRBJ2-3, reads EADIYQTPRYLVIGTGKKITLECSQTMGHDKMYWYQQDPGMELHLIHYSYGVNSTEKGDLSSESTVSRIRTEHFPLTLESARPSHTSQYLCASSVRSSTDTQYFGPGTRLTVL.